Sequencing of this T cell receptor beta chain was carried out in a study of T cells after yellow fever vaccination. The study made its TCR cDNA through 5'RACE template switching. That step introduced a universal primer site along with UMIs. TCRdb re-called the 5' RACE reads through MiXCR, storing one row per CDR3 protein. The sample gives about 360,000 distinct CDR3 sequences, 6.2% of which show up once; about 15% is in the top ten. The V segment lost 4 bases and the J segment 6 bases; nucleotides outside the gene matches: 13. The CDR3 covers 17 residues. Germline values: CDR1 MNHEY, CDR2 SMNVEV (reference sequence).

Material: PBMCs, obtained 5 days after the yellow fever booster vaccination. This clonotype was sampled from a man in his thirties or forties who received the YFV17D yellow fever vaccine. The chain carries TRBV27 and TRBJ2-1, with 9 bases identical to TRBD2. CDR3 sequence (DNA): TGTGCCAGCAGTTCCCGAAAAACCGGGACTAGCATCAATGAGCAGTTCTTC. Residues: CASSSRKTGTSINEQFF.